The next 26 T cell receptor beta chains were all read from a single sample in a study of shared clonotypes between healthy human individuals. The assay was immunoSEQ multiplex PCR, and TCRdb's table has in-frame clones only and misses some. This sample yields 640,000 or so clones, of which 72% are seen a single time; roughly 1.8% belongs to the top ten. Sequencing input: memory CD4+ T cells sorted from blood. Subset given: CD45RA-negative fraction. These receptors were obtained from a woman aged 25 to 39 in good health.

In its sample, this clone was seen once. The chain is built from TRBV5-4 and TRBJ2-7; D not certain. There are 15 residues in the CDR3. Trimming took off 2 bases at V and 0 bases at J, with 12 bases between the two ends. Germline V gene sequence: CDR1 SGHNT, CDR2 YYREEE (reference sequence). The CDR3 loop reads CASSFPGASSYEQYF. The CDR3, as DNA: TGTGCCAGCAGCTTCCCTGGCGCGAGCTCCTACGAGCAGTACTTC.

This clone was picked up one time. The V call is TRBV19, the J call TRBJ1-5, with D perhaps TRBD1 (5 bases). Trimming took off 5 bases at V and 4 bases at J, with 21 bases between the two ends. The CDR3 length is 17 residues. CDR1 and CDR2 (germline): LNHDA, SQIVND (reference sequence). The CDR3 reads CASSADRGAGYNQPQHF. DNA for the CDR3: TGTGCCAGTAGTGCCGACCGTGGGGCAGGATATAATCAGCCCCAGCATTTT.

The CDR3 loop reads CASSLGESIAKNIQYF. The CDR3 nucleotides are TGTGCCAGCAGCCTCGGGGAGAGTATAGCCAAAAACATTCAGTACTTC. V and J are TRBV4-2 and TRBJ2-4, with D maybe TRBD2 (5 bases). V lost 4 bases and J 0 bases, leaving 13 bases between the germline ends. The CDR3 length is 16 residues. The germline CDR1 and CDR2 sequences are LGHNA and YNFKEQ.

Worth noting for this clone: At one end, the junction sequence differs from germline, possibly due to a read error. V is TRBV28 and J is TRBJ2-4; 7 bases map to TRBD2. Per germline, CDR1 MDHEN and CDR2 SYDVKM. The CDR3 spans 16 residues. The DNA for the CDR3 is TGTGCCAGCAGCCTCCCGGGCGCTAGCGGATCCCAAATGGGGGACTTC. Its translation is CASSLPGASGSQMGDF.

This clone was seen once. A far larger clone is one nucleotide away, so this likely arose from a read error. The V and J genes are TRBV5-6 and TRBJ1-5; unclear D gene. The V end was cut by 2 bases, the J end by 3 bases, with 6 bases between. Germline V gene sequence: CDR1 SGHDT, CDR2 YYEEEE. The CDR3 totals 13 residues. CDR3 sequence: CASSFRYNQPQHF. The CDR3 DNA reads TGTGCCAGCAGCTTTCGGTACAATCAGCCCCAGCATTTT. Using reference TRBV5-6 and TRBJ1-5 for the parts outside the CDR3, the full variable domain is DAGVTQSPTHLIKTRGQQVTLRCSPKSGHDTVSWYQQALGQGPQFIFQYYEEEERQRGNFPDRFSGHQFPNYSSELNVNALLLGDSALYLCASSFRYNQPQHFGDGTRLSIL.

This rearrangement joins TRBV5-1 to TRBJ2-2; D unclear. The germline CDR1 and CDR2 sequences are SGHRS and YFSETQ. The CDR3 runs to 16 residues. V was trimmed by 0 bases and J by 2 bases, leaving 11 bases between them. CDR3: CASSLAIDSNTGELFF. The CDR3 region has the DNA TGCGCCAGCAGCTTGGCGATCGACTCTAACACCGGGGAGCTGTTTTTT.

This clone appeared a few times. The chain's CDR3 is CASSQGERGGVRNTIYF. The CDR3 coding sequence is TGCGCCAGCAGCCAGGGCGAGAGAGGGGGCGTTAGAAACACCATATATTTT. The V gene is TRBV4-1, the J gene TRBJ1-3; TRBD1 matches at 7 bases. J was trimmed by 5 bases and V by 3 bases; bases with no gene match: 13. Germline CDR1 is MGHRA and CDR2 is YSYEKL. The CDR3 covers 17 residues.

This clone was found once. This chain connects TRBV6-6 to TRBJ1-1; D is perhaps TRBD1 (5 bases). The CDR3 has 14 amino acids. Germline V gene lookup returns CDR1 MNHNY and CDR2 SVGAGI (reference sequence). V gave up 5 bases and J gave up 6 bases, with 16 bases separating them. CDR3 sequence reads: CASSTGWGVSEAFF. CDR3 in DNA: TGTGCCAGCAGTACGGGTTGGGGGGTATCTGAAGCTTTCTTT.

The V and J genes are TRBV5-1 and TRBJ2-1; no clear D. Deletions cut 7 bases from V and 7 bases from J, with 9 bases between. The germline CDR1 and CDR2 sequences are SGHRS and YFSETQ. The CDR3 totals 11 residues. The CDR3 region has the DNA TGCGCCAGCCAATCGAGGAATGAGCAGTTCTTC. Residues: CASQSRNEQFF. The full variable domain, completed using reference TRBV5-1 and TRBJ2-1, is KAGVTQTPRYLIKTRGQQVTLSCSPISGHRSVSWYQQTPGQGLQFLFEYFSETQRNKGNFPGRFSGRQFSNSRSEMNVSTLELGDSALYLCASQSRNEQFFGPGTRLTVL.

The CDR3 loop reads CASSRGKSPYEQYF. CDR3 nucleotides: TGTGCCAGCAGTAGGGGAAAGTCTCCCTACGAGCAGTACTTC. J is TRBJ2-7 and V is TRBV5-4; tentatively, D is TRBD1 (5 bases). CDR3 length: 14 amino acids. With 5 bases removed from V and 2 bases from J, the gap between germline ends came to 14 bases. Per germline, CDR1 SGHNT and CDR2 YYREEE (reference sequence).

The V gene is TRBV19, the J gene TRBJ1-2; 7 bases match TRBD1. The junction had 7 bases not matched to a gene; V was cut back by 6 bases and J by 6 bases. This CDR3 spans 13 amino acids. Germline V lookup: CDR1 LNHDA, CDR2 SQIVND (reference sequence). The CDR3 here is CASRVRGADGYTF. The DNA of the CDR3 is TGTGCCAGTAGGGTCAGGGGGGCGGATGGCTACACCTTC.

This clone was observed a single time. The V and J genes are TRBV2 and TRBJ1-1; D may be TRBD1 (5 bases). The CDR3 length is 13 residues. Trimming stripped 7 bases from V and 5 bases from J, with 14 bases between. Germline V gives CDR1 SNHLY, CDR2 FYNNEI. The CDR3 DNA sequence: TGTGCCAGCATGGGAGCAGGGATAACTGAAGCTTTCTTT. Its protein product is CASMGAGITEAFF. Combining the CDR3 with reference TRBV2 and TRBJ1-1 gives the whole variable domain EPEVTQTPSHQVTQMGQEVILRCVPISNHLYFYWYRQILGQKVEFLVSFYNNEISEKSEIFDDQFSVERPDGSNFTLKIRSTKLEDSAMYFCASMGAGITEAFFGQGTRLTVV.

Written as DNA, the CDR3 is TGTGCCAGCACATACTCGGGCTTAGCTAACTATGGCTACACCTTC. Protein: CASTYSGLANYGYTF. The chain carries TRBV5-4 and TRBJ1-2; no reliable D call. V lost 6 bases and J lost 0, with 15 bases in between. The CDR3 is 15 residues long. In germline, CDR1 is SGHNT, CDR2 YYREEE (reference sequence).

This clone was seen only once. This chain uses TRBV5-1 with TRBJ2-5, with TRBD1 matching 7 bases. Looked up from germline, CDR1 is SGHRS and CDR2 is YFSETQ. This CDR3 has 14 residues. V dropped 3 bases and J dropped 5; count of bases not matched to a gene: 7. CDR3: CASSSQGFGETQYF. The CDR3 DNA reads as TGCGCCAGCAGCTCACAGGGGTTCGGGGAGACCCAGTACTTC.

The V call is TRBV28, the J call TRBJ2-3, with D perhaps matching TRBD1 or TRBD2 (5 bases each). The V gene lost 7 bases and the J gene lost 0 bases, with 17 bases spanning the gap. CDR1 is MDHEN, CDR2 SYDVKM, per germline. The CDR3 consists of 16 residues. The CDR3 region is CASTPGQGTSTDTQYF. CDR3 DNA sequence: TGTGCCAGCACCCCGGGGCAGGGTACTAGCACAGATACGCAGTATTTT.

The table lists this clone with a count of one. This chain links TRBV6-5 with TRBJ1-5; D ambiguous. Deletions cut 6 bases from V and 1 base from J, with 13 bases between. This CDR3 comprises 15 residues. Per germline, CDR1 MNHEY and CDR2 SVGAGI. CDR3 in amino acids: CASSPHKQSNQPQHF. The CDR3 DNA sequence: TGTGCCAGCAGCCCTCATAAACAAAGCAATCAGCCCCAGCATTTT.

The chain combines TRBV2 with TRBJ2-7, with a weak D call TRBD1 (5 bases). Trimming shortened V by 8 bases and J by 7 bases, and 15 bases separated the two germline ends. Per germline, CDR1 SNHLY and CDR2 FYNNEI. The CDR3 has 12 amino acids. CDR3 sequence: CASGDSPTEQYF. CDR3 nucleotides: TGTGCCAGCGGCGACAGCCCCACGGAGCAGTACTTC.

This clone has more than one count but fewer than ten. The chain combines TRBV19 with TRBJ2-7, with 11 bases fitting TRBD2. V dropped 5 bases and J dropped 0; count of bases not matched to a gene: 9. Germline CDR1 reads LNHDA; CDR2 reads SQIVND (reference sequence). The CDR3 sequence is 17 residues long. The CDR3 is CASSFWTSGQTSYEQYF. The CDR3, as DNA: TGTGCCAGTAGTTTCTGGACTAGCGGGCAAACCTCCTACGAGCAGTACTTC.

The count of this clone is one. The gene calls are TRBV21-1 and TRBJ1-3. TRBV21-1 is reported as a pseudogene. The length of the CDR3 is 17 residues. The CDR3 here is CASTPGGTASSGNTIYF. The DNA for the CDR3 is TGTGCCAGCACCCCGGGCGGGACGGCGAGCTCTGGAAACACCATATATTTT.

There are a few counts of this clone. The rearrangement joins TRBV27 to TRBJ1-2, with TRBD1 matching 9 bases. Per germline, CDR1 MNHEY and CDR2 SMNVEV (reference sequence). The CDR3 has 14 residues. Losses at the gene ends were 10 bases for V and 4 bases for J; bases not matched to a gene: 10. CDR3 amino acids: CATFRQGVSYGYTF. CDR3 in DNA: TGTGCCACCTTCCGACAGGGGGTATCCTATGGCTACACCTTC.

This chain joins TRBV4-1 and TRBJ1-4; tentative D call: TRBD1 (5 bases). The CDR3 covers 18 residues. The germline CDR1 and CDR2 sequences are MGHRA and YSYEKL. The V and J ends lost 2 bases and 4 bases respectively, with 20 bases between them. This CDR3 reads CASSQPSPLGPLNEKLFF. The DNA of the CDR3 is TGCGCCAGCAGCCAACCCTCCCCCCTGGGACCGCTTAATGAAAAACTGTTTTTT.

There are a few counts of this clone. The rearrangement joins TRBV15 to TRBJ1-3; 7 bases are a match to TRBD1. The CDR3 consists of 16 residues. Germline V gives CDR1 LNHNV, CDR2 YYDKDF (reference sequence). V was pared by 0 bases and J by 2 bases, with 4 bases of the junction left unmatched. The CDR3 reads CATSRDQTGAGNTIYF. CDR3 DNA sequence: TGTGCCACCAGCAGAGATCAAACAGGGGCTGGAAACACCATATATTTT.

The count of this clone is one. The chain's CDR3 is CASSEEREQWSYEQYF. Written as DNA, the CDR3 is TGTGCCAGCAGTGAAGAGAGGGAACAATGGTCCTACGAGCAGTACTTC. The chain recombines TRBV2 with TRBJ2-7, with D perhaps TRBD2 (5 bases). Germline V gene data show CDR1 as SNHLY and CDR2 as FYNNEI. This CDR3 has 16 residues. V dropped 1 base and J dropped 1 base, with 14 bases sitting between them. The entire variable domain, with the rest obtained from reference TRBV2 and TRBJ2-7, is as follows: EPEVTQTPSHQVTQMGQEVILRCVPISNHLYFYWYRQILGQKVEFLVSFYNNEISEKSEIFDDQFSVERPDGSNFTLKIRSTKLEDSAMYFCASSEEREQWSYEQYFGPGTRLTVT.

The V call is TRBV12-5, the J call TRBJ2-1; TRBD1 agrees at 7 bases. CDR3 length equals 14 residues. The junction had 4 bases not matched to a gene; V was cut back by 6 bases and J by 2 bases. Germline values: CDR1 LGHNT, CDR2 FRNRAP. CDR3 residues: CASGPTGTYNEQFF. CDR3 nucleotides: TGTGCTAGTGGCCCGACAGGGACCTACAATGAGCAGTTCTTC. Filled out from reference TRBV12-5 and TRBJ2-1, the complete variable domain reads DARVTQTPRHKVTEMGQEVTMRCQPILGHNTVFWYRQTMMQGLELLAYFRNRAPLDDSGMPKDRFSAEMPDATLATLKIQPSEPRDSAVYFCASGPTGTYNEQFFGPGTRLTVL.

This clone appeared a few times. This sample also contains other DNA sequences that code for the same CDR3. The chain combines TRBV10-3 with TRBJ1-1, with a weak D call TRBD1 (5 bases). The CDR3 length is 15 residues. Germline CDR1 and CDR2: ENHRY and SYGVKD. V lost 0 bases to trimming and J lost 2 bases, with 10 bases between them. Here the CDR3 DNA reads TGTGCCATCAGTGAGTCCGGCAGGACAAACACTGAAGCTTTCTTT. Protein sequence: CAISESGRTNTEAFF.

The rearrangement joins TRBV7-8 to TRBJ2-1; tentatively, D is TRBD1 (6 bases). V was shortened by 8 bases and J by 4 bases, with 12 bases between the two germline ends. In germline, CDR1 is SGHVS, CDR2 FQNEAQ. This CDR3 is 13 amino acids long. CDR3 protein: CASRSDRYNEQFF. The CDR3 DNA is TGTGCCAGCCGCAGCGACAGGTACAATGAGCAGTTCTTC.